The clone carrying this T cell receptor (beta chain) is deemed medium-sized. Its antigen remains unidentified. This sample is part of a study of T cell repertoires in aging, cancer and after chemotherapy. About the research overall: The whole study produced a dataset of millions of TCR reads.

This CDR3 has 17 residues. Trimming stripped 3 bases from V and 10 bases from J, with 22 bases between. CDR1 KGHSH and CDR2 LQKENI come from the germline V gene. A mixed TRB-A/B primer pool amplified rearranged TRB by multiplex touch-down PCR. TCRdb re-derived calls from the multiplex PCR reads in MiXCR, one entry per CDR3 protein. The data show about 1,200 distinct CDR3 sequences, approximately 16% seen once. Points from the study as a whole: In healthy donors, age-related TCR diversity loss mainly reflected lost richness.

Peripheral blood genomic DNA, not sorted cells or RNA, was the template. The V and J genes are TRBV18 and TRBJ1-6; D remains ambiguous. Sequencing was performed on blood. This TCR derives from a human donor with a solid tumor. In DNA form, the CDR3 reads TGTGCCAGCTCACCCTTTAGAGGCCTAGGATCGCGGTCACCCCTCCACTTT. Translated: CASSPFRGLGSRSPLHF.